Detailed here is one T cell receptor beta chain. As yet, its antigen is unknown. The record originates from a study of shared clonotypes between healthy human individuals. Study-level results: Across subsets, estimated richness was generally greater for naive than for memory populations. Rarefaction gave evidence that sorted-subset sequencing remained incomplete despite large depth.

Adults of Caucasian background living in Nashville, Tennessee made up all donors. The assay used deep level. Measured with immunoSEQ multiplex PCR; TCRdb has only the in-frame clones, and not every one. The table includes approximately 740,000 clones, 74% detected once. Sequencing was carried out using memory CD4+ T cells sorted from blood. Subset of the sample: CD45RA-negative fraction. This receptor was taken from a woman aged 25-40 years in good health.

The CDR3 nucleotides read TGCGCCAGCCACAGGGGGAGATCAGATACGCAGTATTTT. It translates to CASHRGRSDTQYF. This chain uses TRBV5-1 with TRBJ2-3, with 8 nucleotides matching TRBD1. Germline trimming cut 7 bases from V and 4 bases from J; bases unmatched to any gene: 5. Germline lookup yields CDR1 SGHRS and CDR2 YFSETQ. The CDR3 spans 13 residues.